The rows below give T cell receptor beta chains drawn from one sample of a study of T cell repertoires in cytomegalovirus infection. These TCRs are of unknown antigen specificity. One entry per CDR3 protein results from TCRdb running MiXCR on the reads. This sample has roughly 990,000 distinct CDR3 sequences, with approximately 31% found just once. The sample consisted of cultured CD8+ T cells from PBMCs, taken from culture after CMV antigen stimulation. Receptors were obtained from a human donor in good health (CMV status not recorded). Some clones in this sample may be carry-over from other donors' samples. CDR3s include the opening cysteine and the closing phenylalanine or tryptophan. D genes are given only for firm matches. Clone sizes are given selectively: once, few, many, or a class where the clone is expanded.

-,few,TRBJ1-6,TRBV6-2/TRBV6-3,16,CASSYQGSSYNSPLHF,TGTGCCAGCAGTTACCAGGGGAGCTCCTATAATTCACCCCTCCACTTT
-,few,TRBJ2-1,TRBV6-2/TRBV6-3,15,CASSSRRHAYNEQFF,TGTGCCAGCAGTTCTAGACGTCACGCCTACAATGAGCAGTTCTTC
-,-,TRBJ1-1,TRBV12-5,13,CASGYSTNTEAFF,TGTGCTAGTGGCTACTCTACAAACACTGAAGCTTTCTTT
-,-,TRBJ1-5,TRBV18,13,CASSPSSVEPQHF,TGTGCCAGCTCACCAAGCTCGGTTGAGCCCCAGCATTTT
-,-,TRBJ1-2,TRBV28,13,CASRTPSNGDYTF,TGTGCCAGCAGAACACCGTCTAATGGGGACTACACCTTC
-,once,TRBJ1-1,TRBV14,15,CASSQDTGWKTEAFF,TGTGCCAGCAGCCAAGATACGGGCTGGAAAACTGAAGCTTTCTTT
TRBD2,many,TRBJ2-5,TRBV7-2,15,CASSLFSTSGETQYF,TGTGCCAGCAGCTTATTTTCTACTAGCGGGGAGACCCAGTACTTC
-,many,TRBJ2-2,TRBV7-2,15,CASRDRRRDTGELFF,TGTGCCAGTCGGGATCGGCGGAGGGACACCGGGGAGCTGTTTTTT
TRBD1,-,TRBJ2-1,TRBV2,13,CARRDRAYNEQFF,TGTGCCAGAAGGGACAGGGCCTACAATGAGCAGTTCTTC
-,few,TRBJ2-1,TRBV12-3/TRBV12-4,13,CASSLITSNEQFF,TGTGCCAGCAGTTTAATCACTAGTAATGAGCAGTTCTTC
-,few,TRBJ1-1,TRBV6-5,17,CASTKTGQGPTNTEAFF,TGTGCCAGCACCAAAACCGGCCAGGGCCCTACAAACACTGAAGCTTTCTTT
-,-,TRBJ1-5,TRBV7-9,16,CASSPLGRERNQPQHF,TGTGCCAGCAGCCCGTTGGGGAGGGAAAGAAATCAGCCCCAGCATTTT
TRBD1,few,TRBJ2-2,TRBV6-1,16,CASSSLRQGWTGELFF,TGTGCCAGCAGCTCCCTACGACAGGGATGGACCGGGGAGCTGTTTTTT
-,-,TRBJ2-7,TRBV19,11,CASRTEYEQYF,TGTGCCAGCAGGACTGAGTACGAGCAGTACTTC
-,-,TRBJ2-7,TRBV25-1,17,CASTESTGTPSSYEQYF,TGTGCCAGCACCGAATCGACCGGGACACCAAGCTCCTACGAGCAGTACTTC
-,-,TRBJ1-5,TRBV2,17,CASSVGSRAGGNQPQHF,TGTGCCAGCAGTGTAGGTAGCAGGGCTGGGGGCAATCAGCCCCAGCATTTT
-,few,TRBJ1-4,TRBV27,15,CASSPPGRANEKLFF,TGTGCCAGCAGTCCTCCGGGACGGGCTAATGAAAAACTGTTTTTT
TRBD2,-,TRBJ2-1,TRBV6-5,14,CASSGTSGHYEQFF,TGTGCCAGCTCCGGGACTAGCGGACACTATGAGCAGTTCTTC
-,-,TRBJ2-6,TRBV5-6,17,CASSLGGEASGANVLTF,TGTGCCAGCAGCTTGGGAGGGGAGGCTTCTGGGGCCAACGTCCTGACTTTC
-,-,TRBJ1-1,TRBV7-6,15,CASSLGVTVNTEAFF,TGTGCCAGCAGCTTAGGGGTGACAGTAAACACTGAAGCTTTCTTT
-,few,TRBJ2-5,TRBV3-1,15,CASSQDRTDQETQYF,TGTGCCAGCAGCCAAGATAGAACGGACCAAGAGACCCAGTACTTC
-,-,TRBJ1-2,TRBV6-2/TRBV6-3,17,CASSYVVLGTLYYGYTF,TGTGCCAGCAGTTATGTCGTGCTGGGGACCCTTTACTATGGCTACACCTTC
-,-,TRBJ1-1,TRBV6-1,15,CASSERVQGPRGAFF,TGTGCCAGCAGTGAAAGAGTCCAGGGCCCCCGGGGCGCTTTCTTT
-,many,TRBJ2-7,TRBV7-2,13,CASNASPRYEQYF,TGTGCCAGCAACGCTTCTCCCCGATACGAGCAGTACTTC
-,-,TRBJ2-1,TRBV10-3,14,CAISESRSYNEQFF,TGTGCCATCAGTGAGTCGAGGAGTTACAATGAGCAGTTCTTC
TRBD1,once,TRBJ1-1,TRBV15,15,CATSSPRTGDTEAFF,TGTGCCACCAGCAGCCCACGGACAGGGGACACTGAAGCTTTCTTT
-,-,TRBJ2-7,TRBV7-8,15,CASSATEAPAYEQYF,TGTGCCAGCAGCGCCACGGAGGCCCCAGCCTACGAGCAGTACTTC
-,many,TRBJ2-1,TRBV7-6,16,CASSPGVGSSYNEQFF,TGTGCCAGCAGCCCGGGGGTGGGGAGCTCCTACAATGAGCAGTTCTTC
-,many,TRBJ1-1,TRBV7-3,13,CASSLQANTEAFF,TGTGCCAGCAGCTTACAGGCAAACACTGAAGCTTTCTTT
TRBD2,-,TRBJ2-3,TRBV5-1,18,CASSLAIAGGPWEDTQYF,TGCGCCAGCAGCTTGGCAATAGCGGGGGGTCCGTGGGAAGATACGCAGTATTTT
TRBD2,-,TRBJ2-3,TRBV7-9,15,CASSQSGGAADTQYF,TGTGCCAGCAGCCAGAGCGGGGGAGCGGCAGATACGCAGTATTTT
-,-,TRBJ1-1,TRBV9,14,CASSVADPNTEAFF,TGTGCCAGCAGCGTAGCTGACCCGAACACTGAAGCTTTCTTT
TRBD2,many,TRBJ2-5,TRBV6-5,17,CASSHWTSGGAGETQYF,TGTGCCAGCAGTCACTGGACTAGCGGGGGGGCCGGAGAGACCCAGTACTTC
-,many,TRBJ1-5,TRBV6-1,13,CASSVYSNQPQHF,TGTGCCTCGTCGGTTTATAGCAATCAGCCCCAGCATTTT
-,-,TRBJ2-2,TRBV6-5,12,CASTHFTGELFF,TGTGCCAGCACCCATTTCACCGGGGAGCTGTTTTTT
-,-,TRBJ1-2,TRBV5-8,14,CASKRGPGRYGYTF,TGTGCCAGCAAGAGGGGCCCCGGTCGGTATGGCTACACCTTC
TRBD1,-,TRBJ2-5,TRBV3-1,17,CASSQDIGQGALETQYF,TGTGCCAGCAGCCAAGATATCGGACAGGGGGCTTTAGAGACCCAGTACTTC
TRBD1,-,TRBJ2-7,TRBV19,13,CASSLDRGNEQYF,TGTGCCAGTAGCCTTGACAGGGGAAACGAGCAGTACTTC
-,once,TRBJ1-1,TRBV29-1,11,CSVKGNTEAFF,TGCAGCGTTAAGGGTAACACTGAAGCTTTCTTT
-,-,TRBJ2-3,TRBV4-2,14,CASSRGSSEDTQYF,TGTGCCAGCAGCCGGGGCTCTAGCGAAGATACGCAGTATTTT
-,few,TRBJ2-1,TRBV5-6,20,CASSWGGGRPTGSIYNEQFF,TGTGCCAGCAGCTGGGGCGGGGGCCGACCGACCGGATCCATCTACAATGAGCAGTTCTTC
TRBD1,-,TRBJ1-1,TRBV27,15,CASSPGQISGTEAFF,TGTGCCAGCAGCCCGGGACAGATTTCGGGCACTGAAGCTTTCTTT
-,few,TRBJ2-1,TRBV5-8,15,CASSLGGRAYNEQFF,TGTGCCAGCAGCTTGGGGGGGCGGGCCTACAATGAGCAGTTCTTC
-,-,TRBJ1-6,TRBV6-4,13,CASSDSQGHPLHF,TGTGCCAGCAGTGACTCGCAGGGCCACCCCCTCCACTTT
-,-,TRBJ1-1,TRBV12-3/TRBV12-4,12,CASSGGWTEAFF,TGTGCCAGCAGTGGGGGCTGGACTGAAGCTTTCTTT
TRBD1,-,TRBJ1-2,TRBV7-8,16,CASSLDMTGQNYGYTF,TGTGCCAGCAGCTTAGATATGACAGGGCAAAACTATGGCTACACCTTC
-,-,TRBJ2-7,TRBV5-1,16,CASSLGGEYPIYEQYF,TGCGCCAGCAGCTTGGGTGGGGAGTACCCCATCTACGAGCAGTACTTC
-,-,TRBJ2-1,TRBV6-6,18,CASTPRVRDKAPHNEQFF,TGTGCCAGCACTCCCCGGGTCCGGGACAAGGCCCCCCACAATGAGCAGTTCTTC
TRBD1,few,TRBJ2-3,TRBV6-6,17,CASSYSKLDRAPDTQYF,TGTGCCAGCAGTTACTCGAAGTTGGACAGGGCCCCAGATACGCAGTATTTT
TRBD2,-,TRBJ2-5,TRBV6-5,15,CASSYWTSGGETQYF,TGTGCCAGCAGTTACTGGACTAGCGGGGGGGAGACCCAGTACTTC
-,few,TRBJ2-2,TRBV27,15,CASSLPGADTGELFF,TGTGCCAGCAGTTTACCGGGGGCTGACACCGGGGAGCTGTTTTTT
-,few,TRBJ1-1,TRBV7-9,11,CASSLVLEAFF,TGTGCCAGCAGCTTAGTACTTGAAGCTTTCTTT
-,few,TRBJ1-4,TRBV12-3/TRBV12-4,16,CASSFETAATNEKLFF,TGTGCCAGCAGTTTTGAGACAGCAGCAACTAATGAAAAACTGTTTTTT
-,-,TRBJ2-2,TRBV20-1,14,CSARVYPNTGELFF,TGCAGTGCTAGAGTATATCCGAACACCGGGGAGCTGTTTTTT
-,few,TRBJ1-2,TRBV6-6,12,CASHEGGTGYTF,TGTGCCAGCCATGAGGGGGGGACCGGCTACACCTTC
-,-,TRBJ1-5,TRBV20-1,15,CSARAPDSKNQPQHF,TGCAGTGCTAGAGCCCCTGACAGTAAAAATCAGCCCCAGCATTTT
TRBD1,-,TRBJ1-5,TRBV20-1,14,CSALSWDSRRPQHF,TGCAGTGCGCTAAGTTGGGACAGCAGAAGGCCCCAGCATTTT
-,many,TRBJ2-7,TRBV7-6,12,CASSQDTDEQYF,TGTGCCAGCAGCCAGGACACGGACGAGCAGTACTTC
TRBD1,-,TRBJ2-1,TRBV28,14,CASSFRDRGGGGFF,TGTGCCAGCAGTTTTCGGGACAGGGGGGGCGGGGGGTTCTTC
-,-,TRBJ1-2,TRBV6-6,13,CASSYIGTHGYTF,TGTGCCAGCAGTTACATAGGGACCCATGGCTACACCTTC